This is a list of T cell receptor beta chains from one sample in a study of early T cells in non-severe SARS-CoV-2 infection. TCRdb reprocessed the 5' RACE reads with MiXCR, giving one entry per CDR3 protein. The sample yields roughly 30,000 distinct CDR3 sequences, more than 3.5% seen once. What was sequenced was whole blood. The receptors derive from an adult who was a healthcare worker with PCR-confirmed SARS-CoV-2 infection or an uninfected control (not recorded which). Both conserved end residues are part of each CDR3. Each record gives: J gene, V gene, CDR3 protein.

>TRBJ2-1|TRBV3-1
CASSQVSQGWFF
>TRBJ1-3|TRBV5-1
CTSSLGDGSSGNTIYF
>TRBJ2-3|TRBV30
CAGDRTASSTDTQYF
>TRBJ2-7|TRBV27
CASSRGPGITTHEQYF
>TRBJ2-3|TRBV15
CATSNLQGMYGTDTQYF
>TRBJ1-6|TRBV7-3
CASSLGTVRSPLHF
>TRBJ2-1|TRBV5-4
CASSLVGSYNEQFF
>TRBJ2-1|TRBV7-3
CASSLNGREGQYNEQFF
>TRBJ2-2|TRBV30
CAWSVGGTGELFF
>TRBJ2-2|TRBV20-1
CSARFRGNTGELFF
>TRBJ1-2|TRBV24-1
CATSDVQANYGYTF
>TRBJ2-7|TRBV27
CASGKTPARGSYEQYF
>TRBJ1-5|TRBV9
CASSVGGGNQPQHF
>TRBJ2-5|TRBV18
CASSPGLAGVRETQYF
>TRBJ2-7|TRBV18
CASSPDVSSYEQYF
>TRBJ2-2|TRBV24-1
CATSGGERLFF
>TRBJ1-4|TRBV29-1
CSVDGVCATNEKLFF
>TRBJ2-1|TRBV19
CASSFLGGAYNEQFF
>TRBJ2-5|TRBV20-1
CSARPRQRGVKETQYF
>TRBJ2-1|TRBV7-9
CASSDDRGLYEQFF
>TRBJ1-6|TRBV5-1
CASSPEGTGNSYNSPLHF
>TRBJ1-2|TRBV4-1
CASSHPIPLRGTGEYYGYTF
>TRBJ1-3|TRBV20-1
CSARDKRVGNTIYF
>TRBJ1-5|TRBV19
CASRTGAPYSNQPQHF
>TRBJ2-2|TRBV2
CASSEVQGGSGELFF
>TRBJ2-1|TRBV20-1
CSARDLVGYNEQFF
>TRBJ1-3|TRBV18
CASSGSSGQGTGNTIYF
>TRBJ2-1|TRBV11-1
CASSLFEGIGNEQFF
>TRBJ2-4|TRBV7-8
CASSSIAEGRGGKNIQYF
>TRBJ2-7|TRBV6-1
CATRDRVYEQYF
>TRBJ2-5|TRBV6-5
CASSYSRETQYF
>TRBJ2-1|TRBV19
CASSMPGQGSYNEQFF
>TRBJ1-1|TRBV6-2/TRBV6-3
CASRNKWPGPGRTEAFF
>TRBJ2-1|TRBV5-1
CASSLAWAGEDEQFF
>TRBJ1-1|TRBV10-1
CASSEPHRTGKLNTEAFF
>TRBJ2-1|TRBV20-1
CSASGVAGYIDEQFF
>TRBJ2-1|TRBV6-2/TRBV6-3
CASSYHSSYNEQFF
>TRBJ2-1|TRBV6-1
CASSEAEGGGDEQFF
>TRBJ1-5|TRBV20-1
CSWGTGFNQPQHF
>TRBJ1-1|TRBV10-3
CAISAGTKNTEAFF
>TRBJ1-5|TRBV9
CASEDQPQHF
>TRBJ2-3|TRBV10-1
CASSQAEDTQYF
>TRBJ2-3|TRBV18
CASSPLRGVGDHTDTQYF
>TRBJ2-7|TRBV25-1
CARLSGSYEQYF
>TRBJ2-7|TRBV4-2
CASSQDTRAANSYEQYF
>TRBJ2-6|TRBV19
CASSVSTGQGLLSGANVLTF
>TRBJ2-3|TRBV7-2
CASSLERTQYF
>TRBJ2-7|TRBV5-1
CASSSYRGSDEQYF
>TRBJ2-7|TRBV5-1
CASSPSRLATSYEQYF
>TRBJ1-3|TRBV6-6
CASSTGGIGNTIYF
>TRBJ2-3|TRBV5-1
CASRLAGPTGGTQYF